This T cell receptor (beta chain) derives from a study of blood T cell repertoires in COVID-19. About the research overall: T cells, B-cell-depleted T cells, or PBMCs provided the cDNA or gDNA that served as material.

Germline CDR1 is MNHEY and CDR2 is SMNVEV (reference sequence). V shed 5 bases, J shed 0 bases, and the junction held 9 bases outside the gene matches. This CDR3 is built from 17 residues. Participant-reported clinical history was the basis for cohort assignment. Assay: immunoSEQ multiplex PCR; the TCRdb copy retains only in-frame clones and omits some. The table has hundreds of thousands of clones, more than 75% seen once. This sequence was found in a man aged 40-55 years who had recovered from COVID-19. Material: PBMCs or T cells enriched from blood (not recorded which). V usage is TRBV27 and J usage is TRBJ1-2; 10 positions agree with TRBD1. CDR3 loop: CASSQWPGQGTNYGYTF. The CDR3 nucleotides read TGTGCCAGCAGTCAATGGCCGGGACAGGGGACTAACTATGGCTACACCTTC.